The rows below give T cell receptor beta chains drawn from one sample of a study of blood T cell repertoires in COVID-19. The data were produced by immunoSEQ multiplex PCR, yet TCRdb's version contains in-frame clones alone and is incomplete. The sample records approximately 170,000 clones, 90% being singletons. Sequenced material: peripheral blood. The receptor set was obtained from a man aged 60 to 75 with active or convalescent COVID-19. Each CDR3 is given with its conserved first and last residue. Fields, in order: clone size, V gene, J gene, D gene, CDR3 protein, CDR3 DNA. The D gene is left open where the match is weak. The listing skips clone size in some rows; elsewhere it reads once, few, many or a size class.

clone size: NA; V gene: TRBV15; J gene: TRBJ2-1; D gene: TRBD2; CDR3 protein: CATSRDRFPAGGLYNEQFF; CDR3 DNA: TGTGCCACCAGCAGAGATAGATTCCCCGCGGGAGGACTCTACAATGAGCAGTTCTTC
clone size: NA; V gene: TRBV11-2; J gene: TRBJ1-2; D gene: NA; CDR3 protein: CASSLAPYSYGYTF; CDR3 DNA: TGTGCCAGCAGCTTAGCGCCATACAGTTATGGCTACACCTTC
clone size: NA; V gene: TRBV29-1; J gene: TRBJ2-1; D gene: NA; CDR3 protein: CSVLRTNNNEQFF; CDR3 DNA: TGCAGCGTCCTGAGGACTAACAACAATGAGCAGTTCTTC
clone size: NA; V gene: TRBV7-9; J gene: TRBJ2-1; D gene: TRBD2; CDR3 protein: CASSKTGTSGYNEQFF; CDR3 DNA: TGTGCCAGCAGTAAAACCGGGACTAGCGGGTACAATGAGCAGTTCTTC
clone size: NA; V gene: TRBV3-1/TRBV3-2; J gene: TRBJ2-7; D gene: TRBD2; CDR3 protein: CASSPGTRSYEQYF; CDR3 DNA: TGTGCCAGCAGCCCCGGGACTAGATCCTACGAGCAGTACTTC
clone size: NA; V gene: TRBV5-4; J gene: TRBJ2-3; D gene: NA; CDR3 protein: CASSLRVSGTFTDTQYF; CDR3 DNA: TGTGCCAGCAGCTTGAGGGTCTCGGGAACCTTCACAGATACGCAGTATTTT
clone size: NA; V gene: TRBV18; J gene: TRBJ2-7; D gene: NA; CDR3 protein: CASSFKDSTYEQYF; CDR3 DNA: TGTGCCAGCTCCTTTAAAGACAGCACCTACGAGCAGTACTTC
clone size: NA; V gene: TRBV7-9; J gene: TRBJ1-4; D gene: TRBD1; CDR3 protein: CASSLEGANEKLFF; CDR3 DNA: TGTGCCAGCAGCTTGGAGGGGGCAAATGAAAAACTGTTTTTT
clone size: NA; V gene: TRBV10-3; J gene: TRBJ1-3; D gene: TRBD1; CDR3 protein: CAISTGQGDTIYF; CDR3 DNA: TGTGCCATCAGTACAGGACAGGGAGACACCATATATTTT
clone size: NA; V gene: TRBV5-1; J gene: TRBJ1-3; D gene: TRBD1; CDR3 protein: CASSLETGGDGNTIYF; CDR3 DNA: TGCGCCAGCAGCTTGGAGACAGGGGGCGACGGAAACACCATATATTTT
clone size: NA; V gene: TRBV28; J gene: TRBJ1-2; D gene: NA; CDR3 protein: CASSTSDRGYTF; CDR3 DNA: TGTGCCAGCAGTACCTCCGACAGAGGCTACACCTTC
clone size: NA; V gene: TRBV10-3; J gene: TRBJ1-6; D gene: NA; CDR3 protein: CAISRGMEDSPLHF; CDR3 DNA: TGTGCCATCAGTAGAGGGATGGAGGATTCACCCCTCCACTTT
clone size: NA; V gene: TRBV14; J gene: TRBJ1-6; D gene: NA; CDR3 protein: CASSPISLRNNSPLHF; CDR3 DNA: TGTGCCAGCAGCCCCATTTCGCTGAGAAATAATTCACCCCTCCACTTT
clone size: once; V gene: TRBV11-2; J gene: TRBJ1-1; D gene: NA; CDR3 protein: CASSPRGGPMNTEAFF; CDR3 DNA: TGTGCCAGCAGCCCCCGGGGGGGCCCCATGAACACTGAAGCTTTCTTT
clone size: NA; V gene: TRBV19; J gene: TRBJ2-1; D gene: NA; CDR3 protein: CASSITAASYNEQFF; CDR3 DNA: TGTGCCAGTAGTATAACAGCGGCCTCCTACAATGAGCAGTTCTTC
clone size: NA; V gene: TRBV5-1; J gene: TRBJ2-7; D gene: NA; CDR3 protein: CASSLETPAYEQYF; CDR3 DNA: TGCGCCAGCAGCTTGGAGACACCAGCCTACGAGCAGTACTTC
clone size: NA; V gene: TRBV30; J gene: TRBJ2-7; D gene: TRBD1; CDR3 protein: CACSRDRDFEQYF; CDR3 DNA: TGTGCCTGTAGCCGGGACAGGGATTTCGAGCAGTACTTC
clone size: NA; V gene: TRBV19; J gene: TRBJ2-3; D gene: TRBD1; CDR3 protein: CATRDRGSTDTQYF; CDR3 DNA: TGTGCCACCAGGGACAGGGGATCTACAGATACGCAGTATTTT